This T cell receptor beta chain emerged from a study of PD-1 blockade in classical Hodgkin lymphoma. Whole-study findings and limits: In newly diagnosed patients, baseline TCR diversity was reportedly below that of healthy donors. Prior therapy or disease activity may underlie the repertoire differences, whose causes remain undefined. Patients excluded were those beginning nivolumab under 1 year after ASCT.

Brentuximab vedotin exposure varied, and every patient relapsed after autologous stem cell transplantation. With V trimmed by 5 bases and J by 4 bases, 7 bases remained unmatched. Germline lookup yields CDR1 MGHRA and CDR2 YSYEKL. This CDR3 has 14 amino acids. The repertoire was sequenced with immunoSEQ multiplex PCR; TCRdb's copy has only in-frame clones and lacks some. Altogether 46,000 or so clones are present, 88% being singletons, with the ten largest covering roughly a tenth. Remarks on this clone: Its target is not known.

The TCR comes from a human donor with classical Hodgkin lymphoma. The chain carries TRBV4-1 and TRBJ2-7; 8 bases agree with TRBD2. The sequencing used peripheral blood mononuclear cells (PBMCs), collected at baseline. In nucleotides, the CDR3 is TGCGCCAGCAGCTCGGGAGGGCCGGGTTACGAGCAGTACTTC. It is translated as CASSSGGPGYEQYF.